Included here is one T cell receptor beta chain sequence, with context. The authors negatively isolated CD8+ and CD4+ T cells and FACS-enriched TEMRA cells. The RNA, roughly 0.45 to 1 ug, was put through reverse transcription using random hexamers. Amplification of TCR beta CDR3 spanned 54 Vbeta and 13 Jbeta via immunoSEQ multiplex PCR. TCRdb reprocessed the immunoSEQ multiplex PCR reads via MiXCR and lists one record per CDR3 protein. The repertoire has 100,000 to 150,000 distinct CDR3 sequences, over 90% of them found once; the top ten carry roughly 0.13%. This record belongs to a study of CD8 T cells in Susac syndrome. Trimming stripped 1 base from V and 6 bases from J, with 8 bases between. CDR1 is SEHNR and CDR2 is FQNEAQ in the germline V gene (reference sequence). The length of the CDR3 is 13 residues.

The V gene is TRBV7-9, the J gene TRBJ2-3, with D unclear. The clonotype was recovered from a human donor in good health. The sample consisted of CD4+ T cells from PBMCs. Here the CDR3 reads CASSLERADTQYF. CDR3 sequence (DNA): TGTGCCAGCAGCTTAGAGAGAGCGGATACGCAGTATTTT. The complete variable domain, with remaining parts taken from reference TRBV7-9 and TRBJ2-3, reads DTGVSQNPRHKITKRGQNVTFRCDPISEHNRLYWYRQTLGQGPEFLTYFQNEAQLEKSRLLSDRFSAERPKGSFSTLEIQRTEQGDSAMYLCASSLERADTQYFGPGTRLTVL.